This T cell receptor (beta chain) was recorded in a study of blood T cell repertoires in COVID-19. In the study overall: Whether acute or convalescent, the COVID-19 samples came from the United States, Italy and Spain. T cells, B-cell-depleted T cells, or PBMCs supplied cDNA or gDNA.

Authors' methods: Quantification of nucleated cells was approximated via reference gene primer amplification. Here immunoSEQ multiplex PCR was the method, and the copy in TCRdb shows in-frame clones only, minus some. V, J and clone size derive from that table, while D and trimming were established from the DNA sequence. The table shows about 270,000 clones, with about nine tenths occurring only once. Unmatched junction bases numbered 7, after V lost 4 bases and J lost 4 bases. CDR1 is SEHNR and CDR2 is FQNEAQ in the germline V gene (reference sequence). This CDR3 is 15 amino acids long. The J gene is TRBJ1-2, the V gene TRBV7-9, with 9 nucleotides matching TRBD1. This sequence originates from a man aged 35 to 55 with active or convalescent COVID-19. Sequenced material: peripheral blood. The CDR3 region is CASSSYSGQGYGYTF. For the CDR3, the DNA is TGTGCCAGCAGCTCTTACTCGGGACAGGGCTATGGCTACACCTTC.